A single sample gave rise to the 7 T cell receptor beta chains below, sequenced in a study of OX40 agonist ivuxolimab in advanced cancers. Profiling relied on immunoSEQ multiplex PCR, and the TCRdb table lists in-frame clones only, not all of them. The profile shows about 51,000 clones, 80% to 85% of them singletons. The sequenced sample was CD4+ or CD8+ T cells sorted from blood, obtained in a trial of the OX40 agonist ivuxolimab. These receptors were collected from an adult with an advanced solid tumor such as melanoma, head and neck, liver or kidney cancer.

In nucleotides, the CDR3 is TGCGCCAGCAGCTCCGTTGTAGCGACCTACCAAGAGACCCAGTACTTC. It yields the protein CASSSVVATYQETQYF. V gene TRBV5-1 combines with J gene TRBJ2-5; a weak D match, TRBD2 (5 bases). This CDR3 comprises 16 residues. V lost 3 bases and J 0 bases, leaving 15 bases between the germline ends. The germline gives CDR1 SGHRS, CDR2 YFSETQ.

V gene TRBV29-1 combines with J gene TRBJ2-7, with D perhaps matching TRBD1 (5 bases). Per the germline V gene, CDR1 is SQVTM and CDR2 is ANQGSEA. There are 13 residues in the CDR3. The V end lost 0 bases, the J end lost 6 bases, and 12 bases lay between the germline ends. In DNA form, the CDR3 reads TGCAGCGTTGAAGATCGGCAGGGTATCGAGCAGTACTTC. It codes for CSVEDRQGIEQYF.

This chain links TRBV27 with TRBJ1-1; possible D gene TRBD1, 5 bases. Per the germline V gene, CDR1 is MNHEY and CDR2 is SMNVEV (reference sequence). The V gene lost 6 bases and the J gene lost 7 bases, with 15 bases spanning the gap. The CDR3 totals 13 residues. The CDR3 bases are TGTGCCAGCAGCCCACGGCAGGGTCTTGAAGCTTTCTTT. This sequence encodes CASSPRQGLEAFF.

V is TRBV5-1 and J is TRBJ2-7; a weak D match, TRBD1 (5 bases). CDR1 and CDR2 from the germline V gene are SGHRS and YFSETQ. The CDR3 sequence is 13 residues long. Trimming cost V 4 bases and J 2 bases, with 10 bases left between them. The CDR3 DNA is TGCGCCAGCAGCCTCCGACAGACCTACGAGCAGTACTTC. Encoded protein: CASSLRQTYEQYF.

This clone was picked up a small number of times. CDR3 amino acids: CASSAPGYYGYTF. CDR3 sequence (DNA): TGCGCCAGCAGTGCCCCGGGGTACTATGGCTACACCTTC. The chain links TRBV10-1 to TRBJ1-2; D call uncertain. CDR3 length equals 13 residues. Germline V gene data show CDR1 as WNHNN and CDR2 as SYGVQD (reference sequence). Trimming removed 4 bases at V and 3 bases at J, with 9 bases between.

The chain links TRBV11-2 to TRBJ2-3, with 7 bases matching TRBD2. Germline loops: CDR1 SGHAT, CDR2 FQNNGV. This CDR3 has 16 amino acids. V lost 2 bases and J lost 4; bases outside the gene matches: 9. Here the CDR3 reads CASSLILAGVADTQYF. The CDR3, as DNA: TGTGCCAGCAGCTTAATCTTGGCGGGGGTCGCAGATACGCAGTATTTT. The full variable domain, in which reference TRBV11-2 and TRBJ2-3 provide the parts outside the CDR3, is EAGVAQSPRYKIIEKRQSVAFWCNPISGHATLYWYQQILGQGPKLLIQFQNNGVVDDSQLPKDRFSAERLKGVDSTLKIQPAKLEDSAVYLCASSLILAGVADTQYFGPGTRLTVL.

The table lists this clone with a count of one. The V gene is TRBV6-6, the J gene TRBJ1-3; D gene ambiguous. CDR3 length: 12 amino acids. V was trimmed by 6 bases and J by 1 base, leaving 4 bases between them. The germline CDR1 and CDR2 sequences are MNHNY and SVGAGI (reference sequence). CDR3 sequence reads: CASRESGNTIYF. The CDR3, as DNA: TGTGCCAGCAGAGAATCTGGAAACACCATATATTTT.